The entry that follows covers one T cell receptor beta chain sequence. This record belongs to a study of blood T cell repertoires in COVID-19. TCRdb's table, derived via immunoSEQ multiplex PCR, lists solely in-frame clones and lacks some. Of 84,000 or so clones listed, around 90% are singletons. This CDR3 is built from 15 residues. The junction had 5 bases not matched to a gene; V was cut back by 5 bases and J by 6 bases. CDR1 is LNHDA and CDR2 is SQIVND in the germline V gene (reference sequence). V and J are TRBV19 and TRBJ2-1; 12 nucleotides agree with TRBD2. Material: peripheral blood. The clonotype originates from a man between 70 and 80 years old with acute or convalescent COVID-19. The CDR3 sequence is CASSPTSGGFNEQFF. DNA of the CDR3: TGTGCCAGTAGTCCTACTAGCGGGGGGTTCAATGAGCAGTTCTTC.